This passage covers 24 T cell receptor beta chains from one sample sequenced in a study of blood T cell repertoires in COVID-19. Assay: immunoSEQ multiplex PCR; the TCRdb copy retains only in-frame clones and omits some. The repertoire includes 150,000 or so clones, approximately 87% of them detected once, and around 4% sits in the top ten. Specimen: peripheral blood. The receptors come from a woman between 65 and 79 years old with acute or convalescent COVID-19.

The V and J genes are TRBV9 and TRBJ2-3; 8 nucleotides line up with TRBD2. Germline-derived CDR1 and CDR2 are SGDLS and YYNGEE. This CDR3 spans 16 amino acids. V shed 1 base, J shed 1 base, and the junction held 5 bases outside the gene matches. CDR3 nucleotide sequence: TGTGCCAGCAGCGTACGCGGGGGGCCGGGCACAGATACGCAGTATTTT. It encodes CASSVRGGPGTDTQYF.

The chain links TRBV6-5 to TRBJ2-2; weak D call: TRBD1 (5 bases). Germline loops: CDR1 MNHEY, CDR2 SVGAGI. CDR3 size: 15 residues. With 8 bases removed from V and 5 bases from J, the gap between germline ends came to 18 bases. In DNA form, the CDR3 reads TGTGCCAGCGAAGGGGCTCGAATGGGGACCGGGGAGCTGTTTTTT. Translated, it gives CASEGARMGTGELFF.

As DNA, the CDR3 is TGTGCCAGCAGCCCTATGGGGGGGACTGGAAACACCATATATTTT. Its protein is CASSPMGGTGNTIYF. The chain links TRBV5-6 to TRBJ1-3, with a tentative D call TRBD1 (5 bases). V was clipped by 4 bases and J by 2 bases, with 13 bases between them. Germline V gene sequence: CDR1 SGHDT, CDR2 YYEEEE. The CDR3 is 15 residues long. Full variable domain (rest looked up from reference TRBV5-6 and TRBJ1-3): DAGVTQSPTHLIKTRGQQVTLRCSPKSGHDTVSWYQQALGQGPQFIFQYYEEEERQRGNFPDRFSGHQFPNYSSELNVNALLLGDSALYLCASSPMGGTGNTIYFGEGSWLTVV.

The chain links TRBV30 to TRBJ2-3, with 7 nucleotides matching TRBD2. Per germline, CDR1 GTSNPN and CDR2 SVGIG (reference sequence). The V and J ends lost 0 bases and 1 base, in that order; junction bases with no gene match: 1. The CDR3 has 14 residues. The DNA for the CDR3 is TGTGCCTGGAGTGTAGCGGGACGCACAGATACGCAGTATTTT. Residues: CAWSVAGRTDTQYF.

The chain uses TRBV6-4 and TRBJ1-1; no clear D. Between the trimmed V and J ends, which lost 4 bases and 4 bases, there was a span of 10 bases. Germline V lookup: CDR1 MRHNA, CDR2 SNTAGT. The CDR3 covers 13 residues. The CDR3 protein is CASSALFGTEAFF. The CDR3 DNA follows: TGTGCCAGCAGTGCACTCTTCGGCACTGAAGCTTTCTTT.

The chain has TRBV27 and TRBJ1-1, with D possibly matching TRBD1 (5 bases). The CDR3 has 14 residues. The germline V gene has CDR1 MNHEY and CDR2 SMNVEV (reference sequence). V was shortened by 10 bases and J by 1 base, with 16 bases between the two germline ends. The CDR3 nucleotides are TGTGCCACCGCCAAGGGACTTGGGAACACTGAAGCTTTCTTT. Translation gives CATAKGLGNTEAFF.

The chain combines TRBV10-3 with TRBJ1-4, with TRBD1 matching 8 bases. V lost 4 bases and J lost 8; bases outside the gene matches: 6. CDR3 length: 14 residues. Germline V gene lookup returns CDR1 ENHRY and CDR2 SYGVKD. The CDR3 loop is CAISVTGTGEKLFF. CDR3 nucleotides: TGTGCCATCAGTGTCACCGGGACAGGCGAAAAACTGTTTTTT.

This rearrangement joins TRBV10-1 to TRBJ2-3, with 7 positions matching TRBD2. This CDR3 has 14 amino acids. V dropped 5 bases and J dropped 2; count of bases not matched to a gene: 4. The germline CDR1 and CDR2 sequences are WNHNN and SYGVQD (reference sequence). The CDR3 nucleotides are TGCGCCAGCAGTTACCGGGAGGTCACAGATACGCAGTATTTT. This encodes CASSYREVTDTQYF.

V gene TRBV27 combines with J gene TRBJ1-1; D is uncertain. Germline V gene data show CDR1 as MNHEY and CDR2 as SMNVEV (reference sequence). V lost 3 bases and J 0 bases, leaving 8 bases between the germline ends. CDR3 length: 14 residues. CDR3 loop: CASSLGSMNTEAFF. DNA of the CDR3: TGTGCCAGCAGTTTGGGCAGCATGAACACTGAAGCTTTCTTT.

As to this clone: This sample also contains other DNA sequences that code for the same CDR3. V usage is TRBV3-1 (or the pseudogene TRBV3-2) and J usage is TRBJ1-6, with a weak D call TRBD1 (5 bases). V lost 4 bases, J lost 7 bases, and 11 bases lay in between. CDR1 is LGHDT, CDR2 YNNKEL, per germline (reference sequence). The CDR3 runs to 14 residues. This CDR3 reads CASSPGTGNSPLHF. In nucleotides, the CDR3 is TGTGCCAGCAGCCCCGGGACTGGGAATTCACCCCTCCACTTT.

The chain couples TRBV6-4 to TRBJ1-1, with D perhaps matching TRBD1 (6 bases). The CDR3 loop spans 15 amino acids. Trimming removed 3 bases at V and 3 bases at J, with 14 bases between. Germline loops: CDR1 MRHNA, CDR2 SNTAGT. The CDR3 bases are TGTGCCAGCAGTGATCACGGGACACCGGACACTGAAGCTTTCTTT. The encoded protein is CASSDHGTPDTEAFF.

The rearrangement uses TRBV19 and TRBJ2-7; D possibly corresponds to TRBD2 (8 bases). The CDR3 has 15 amino acids. The V end was cut by 5 bases, the J end by 3 bases, with 17 bases between. Germline V gene data show CDR1 as LNHDA and CDR2 as SQIVND (reference sequence). This CDR3 is CASSSGGTAIYEQYF. Here the CDR3 DNA reads TGTGCCAGTAGTTCGGGGGGGACAGCCATCTACGAGCAGTACTTC.

This clone occurred a few times. This sequence joins TRBV3-1 (or the pseudogene TRBV3-2) and TRBJ1-2, with D tentatively TRBD1 (5 bases). The germline V gene has CDR1 LGHDT and CDR2 YNNKEL (reference sequence). With 7 bases removed from V and 4 bases from J, the gap between germline ends came to 16 bases. The CDR3 spans 14 residues. CDR3: CASTTWGVGYGYTF. CDR3 in DNA: TGTGCCAGCACCACGTGGGGCGTTGGCTATGGCTACACCTTC.

This clone appeared once. This chain links TRBV11-2 with TRBJ2-3, with 7 bases aligning to TRBD2. The CDR3 has 15 residues. The junction had 4 bases not matched to a gene; V was cut back by 3 bases and J by 1 base. Per germline, CDR1 SGHAT and CDR2 FQNNGV. CDR3 in amino acids: CASSFAAGGTDTQYF. Written as DNA, the CDR3 is TGTGCCAGCAGCTTTGCGGCGGGAGGCACAGATACGCAGTATTTT.

The gene calls are TRBV5-1 and TRBJ2-6, with D maybe TRBD2 (5 bases). Trimming took 3 bases from V and 1 from J, leaving 17 bases between them. CDR3 length equals 18 residues. From germline, CDR1 is SGHRS and CDR2 YFSETQ. Here the CDR3 reads CASSYEGRSGSGANVLTF. In DNA, the CDR3 is TGCGCCAGCAGCTACGAGGGTCGGTCGGGTTCTGGGGCCAACGTCCTGACTTTC.

A word on this clone: One end of the junction varies from germline; a read error may be responsible. J is TRBJ2-2 and V is TRBV12-3 or TRBV12-4; D not resolved. This CDR3 region has 13 residues. This CDR3 is CATSKRYTGELFF. In DNA form, the CDR3 reads TGTGCCACCAGTAAGAGGTACACCGGGGAGCTGTTTTTT.

This clone was detected a few times. The rearrangement uses TRBV7-9 and TRBJ2-7; 9 bases are a match to TRBD1. The germline V gene has CDR1 SEHNR and CDR2 FQNEAQ (reference sequence). With 5 bases clipped from V and 0 bases from J, the junction kept 5 bases outside the gene matches. The CDR3 loop spans 15 amino acids. CDR3 bases: TGTGCCAGCAGCAAGGGACAGGGTGGCTCCTACGAGCAGTACTTC. It is translated as CASSKGQGGSYEQYF.

This chain uses TRBV10-3 with TRBJ1-1; D perhaps matches TRBD1 (6 bases). There are 15 residues in the CDR3. Germline-derived CDR1 and CDR2 are ENHRY and SYGVKD. Trimming cost V 2 bases and J 0 bases, with 10 bases left between them. The CDR3 DNA sequence: TGTGCCATCAGTGAGGGACAGAGTATGAACACTGAAGCTTTCTTT. As protein: CAISEGQSMNTEAFF.

The CDR3 region has the DNA TGTGCCAGCAGCTTATCTACAGGGTCAGGATATGGCTACACCTTC. As protein: CASSLSTGSGYGYTF. The chain is built from TRBV7-9 and TRBJ1-2; tentatively, D is TRBD1 (6 bases). Trimming pared 2 bases from V and 5 bases from J, leaving 15 bases between. The V gene's germline CDR1 is SEHNR and CDR2 FQNEAQ (reference sequence). The CDR3 runs to 15 residues.

This chain joins TRBV3-1 (or the pseudogene TRBV3-2) and TRBJ2-6; no firm D call. Trimming cost V 4 bases and J 2 bases, with 15 bases left between them. The CDR3 contains 17 residues. Germline loops: CDR1 LGHDT, CDR2 YNNKEL (reference sequence). The CDR3 DNA is TGTGCCAGCAGCCCCCTCGTCCGTGTTACTGGGGCCAACGTCCTGACTTTC. Amino acids: CASSPLVRVTGANVLTF.

The chain carries TRBV5-5 and TRBJ1-3, with 8 bases aligning to TRBD1. The germline V gene encodes CDR1 SGHKS and CDR2 YYEKEE (reference sequence). V lost 0 bases, J lost 4 bases, and 6 bases stayed unmatched. The CDR3 loop spans 16 amino acids. CDR3 sequence: CASSLEGQGSGNTIYF. Written as DNA, the CDR3 is TGTGCCAGCAGCTTGGAAGGACAGGGATCCGGAAACACCATATATTTT. Together with reference TRBV5-5 and TRBJ1-3, the CDR3 gives the full variable domain: DAGVTQSPTHLIKTRGQQVTLRCSPISGHKSVSWYQQVLGQGPQFIFQYYEKEERGRGNFPDRFSARQFPNYSSELNVNALLLGDSALYLCASSLEGQGSGNTIYFGEGSWLTVV.

This sequence joins TRBV27 and TRBJ1-2; TRBD1 matches at 7 bases. This CDR3 contains 16 residues. After removal of 6 bases from V and 4 bases from J, the junction contained 14 bases not matched to a gene. Per germline, CDR1 MNHEY and CDR2 SMNVEV (reference sequence). This CDR3 reads CASSVQGGAPGYGYTF. DNA of the CDR3: TGTGCCAGCAGCGTCCAGGGGGGCGCCCCCGGCTATGGCTACACCTTC.

A note on this clone: The same CDR3 can be traced to other DNA sequences in this sample. V is TRBV19 and J is TRBJ1-5, with D perhaps matching TRBD1 (5 bases). This CDR3 is built from 14 residues. In germline, CDR1 is LNHDA, CDR2 SQIVND (reference sequence). V was trimmed by 3 bases and J by 3 bases, leaving 9 bases between them. The CDR3 loop reads CASSIRGDNQPQHF. The CDR3 DNA reads TGTGCCAGTAGTATCCGGGGGGACAATCAGCCCCAGCATTTT.

The chain couples TRBV5-8 to TRBJ2-7; 9 bases agree with TRBD1. This CDR3 is 15 amino acids long. J was trimmed by 2 bases and V by 0 bases; bases with no gene match: 3. In germline, CDR1 is SGHTS, CDR2 YDEGEE. CDR3 nucleotides: TGTGCCAGCAGCTTGGCGGGACAGGGAACCTACGAGCAGTACTTC. It codes for CASSLAGQGTYEQYF.